These 31 T cell receptor beta chains share one sample of origin, sequenced in a study of tumor-infiltrating lymphocytes in primary liver carcinoma. Between roughly 17 and 31 mg of unsorted bulk tissue served as the source from which RNA and DNA were co-extracted. cDNA specific to TCR beta was made from 450 to 650 ng of total RNA, with a constant-region primer employed for priming. Sequencing libraries for TCR beta derived from three nested multiplex PCR rounds that used slightly modified ARM-PCR. With TRBV1-TRBV30 forward primers and a C-beta reverse primer, the first two PCR rounds were run for roughly 10 cycles each. TCRdb ran MiXCR on the multiplex PCR reads and lists one entry per CDR3 protein. The table records about 43,000 distinct CDR3 sequences, about three quarters of them present only once. Sequencing was performed on liver tumor tissue from sampling region 2. Subset defined: tumor region T2, inferior pole. These receptors all stem from a man aged 40-50 years with primary liver carcinoma and hepatitis B virus infection.

About this clonotype: Compared with germline, one end of the junction differs, possibly owing to a read error. The chain joins TRBV30 to TRBJ2-1; TRBD2 aligns across 8 bases. Looked up from germline, CDR1 is GTSNPN and CDR2 is SVGIG (reference sequence). CDR3 length equals 13 residues. CDR3 coding DNA: TGTGCCTGGAGTCGCAGCGGGAGCAATGAGCAGTTTTTC. Translating gives CAWSRSGSNEQFF.

This clonotype was observed once. The conserved phenylalanine or tryptophan normally closing the CDR3 is absent here, so this likely arose from a read error. Here the CDR3 DNA reads TGTACCAGCAGCCTTCTCCGGCGGGAGGGAGATACGCAGTATTAT. Translation gives CTSSLLRREGDTQYY. The chain recombines TRBV5-4 with TRBJ2-3; 9 bases are a match to TRBD2. Looked up from germline, CDR1 is SGHNT and CDR2 is YYREEE (reference sequence). The CDR3 spans 15 residues.

This clonotype came up once. The junction departs from the called germline gene at one end, perhaps through a read error. The chain joins TRBV5-1 to TRBJ2-5; 13 nucleotides line up with TRBD2. Germline lookup yields CDR1 SGHRS and CDR2 YFSETQ. CDR3 length: 18 residues. The CDR3 reads CASSLAGTSGALQETQYF. The CDR3 DNA follows: TGCGCCAGCAGCTTGGCCGGGACTAGCGGGGCCCTACAAGAGACTCAGTACTTC.

In the case of this clonotype: One junction end does not reproduce the germline sequence, and a read error may be involved. CDR3 DNA sequence: TGTAGTGTTGGACTAGCGGGAGGGTCCTACAATGAGCAGTTCTTC. Amino acid sequence: CSVGLAGGSYNEQFF. The chain combines TRBV29-1 with TRBJ2-1, with 15 bases aligning to TRBD2. Germline loops: CDR1 SQVTM, CDR2 ANQGSEA. This CDR3 spans 15 amino acids.

DNA of the CDR3: TGTGCCAGCAGCCAAGGACCAGCGGGAACCTACAATGAGCAGTTCTTC. Translating it yields CASSQGPAGTYNEQFF. The rearrangement joins TRBV6-1 to TRBJ2-1, with 7 bases aligning to TRBD2. CDR3 length: 16 amino acids. V lost 6 bases to trimming and J lost 2 bases; unmatched junction nucleotides: 10. CDR1 MNHNS and CDR2 SASEGT come from the germline V gene.

Regarding this clonotype: This may arise from a read error, as a much more abundant clone is one base away. This is likely a read error, given that the CDR3 carries no conserved phenylalanine or tryptophan at its end. Because the CDR3's place on the DNA is in doubt, the DNA is left out and the CDR3 is given as listed by TCRdb. V is TRBV11-3 and J is TRBJ2-1; TRBD1, the table's D call, was not compared with the DNA. The germline V gene encodes CDR1 SGHNT and CDR2 YENEEA. The CDR3 is made up of 15 amino acids, end residues included. The CDR3 is CASSRTRDTYNEQLL.

To note about this clonotype: Here the CDR3 omits its conserved ending phenylalanine or tryptophan, so a read error is the likely source. The chain links TRBV5-1 to TRBJ2-1; 13 nucleotides match TRBD2. V lost 9 bases, J lost 10 bases, and 13 bases stayed unmatched. Germline CDR1 reads SGHRS; CDR2 reads YFSETQ. This CDR3 is built from 15 residues. The chain's CDR3 is CANSLAGLAGHEQFY. CDR3 sequence (DNA): TGCGCCAACAGTTTGGCGGGACTAGCGGGACACGAGCAGTTCTAC.

The V and J genes are TRBV5-4 and TRBJ2-7; TRBD1 aligns across 7 bases. The CDR3 contains 13 residues. The germline gives CDR1 SGHNT, CDR2 YYREEE (reference sequence). The V and J ends lost 8 bases and 5 bases, in that order; junction bases with no gene match: 10. CDR3 sequence: CASGLQGLDEQYF. The CDR3 DNA follows: TGTGCCAGTGGCTTACAGGGGCTAGACGAGCAGTACTTC.

This clonotype was found many times. The chain is built from TRBV28 and TRBJ2-1; 12 nucleotides match TRBD2. J gave up 13 bases and V 5 bases, and 27 bases lay outside the gene matches. Germline lookup yields CDR1 MDHEN and CDR2 SYDVKM. The CDR3 covers 20 residues. For the CDR3, the DNA is TGTGCCAGCAGTCTGCGGACTAGCGGGATCAGCCCGGGGACCGGGGGTCGTCAGTTCTTC. Its translation: CASSLRTSGISPGTGGRQFF.

This clonotype counts as medium-sized. J is TRBJ2-5 and V is TRBV12-3 or TRBV12-4; tentatively, D is TRBD1 or TRBD2 (5 bases each). V was cut by 0 bases and J by 4 bases, with 6 bases left in between. The CDR3 runs to 13 residues. The CDR3 loop reads CASSLAGVETQYF. The CDR3 bases are TGTGCCAGCAGTTTAGCGGGGGTAGAGACCCAGTACTTC.

This clonotype is medium-sized. The chain has TRBV4-2 and TRBJ2-2; TRBD2 agrees at 9 bases. The germline V gene encodes CDR1 LGHNA and CDR2 YNFKEQ. V dropped 3 bases and J dropped 8; count of bases not matched to a gene: 10. The CDR3 runs 16 residues. The CDR3 DNA is TGTGCCAGCAGCCAGGACCCAGCGGGGGGCAAGGGGGAGCTGTTTTTT. Protein sequence: CASSQDPAGGKGELFF.

The rearrangement links TRBV5-1 to TRBJ2-1, with 7 bases matching TRBD2. This CDR3 has 19 residues. Germline CDR1 SGHRS, CDR2 YFSETQ. Unmatched junction bases numbered 15, after V lost 0 bases and J lost 3 bases. Here the CDR3 DNA reads TGCGCCAGCAGCTTGGTTTCTTGGGAGGGGCGCCATAACTACAATGAGCAGTTCTTC. As protein: CASSLVSWEGRHNYNEQFF. Drawing the rest from reference TRBV5-1 and TRBJ2-1, the complete variable domain is KAGVTQTPRYLIKTRGQQVTLSCSPISGHRSVSWYQQTPGQGLQFLFEYFSETQRNKGNFPGRFSGRQFSNSRSEMNVSTLELGDSALYLCASSLVSWEGRHNYNEQFFGPGTRLTVL.

The chain employs TRBV29-1 and TRBJ2-1; 9 nucleotides agree with TRBD2. The ends lost 8 bases at V and 9 bases at J; junction bases unmatched: 17. Germline V gene data show CDR1 as SQVTM and CDR2 as ANQGSEA. The CDR3 covers 15 residues. The CDR3 bases are TGCAGCCCTTCAAAGGAGGGCGGGAGGGCTAGTGAGCAGTTCTTC. Encoded protein: CSPSKEGGRASEQFF.

This rearrangement joins TRBV6-5 to TRBJ2-3, with D perhaps TRBD2 (6 bases). Germline CDR1 is MNHEY and CDR2 is SVGAGI. The CDR3 covers 15 residues. V gave up 11 bases and J gave up 3 bases, with 21 bases separating them. The CDR3 protein is CAGNAGLAGTDTQYF. For the CDR3, the DNA is TGTGCCGGCAACGCAGGACTTGCGGGAACAGATACGCAGTATTTT.

This clonotype was recorded a few times. Compared with germline, one end of the junction differs, possibly owing to a read error. The rearrangement joins TRBV11-2 to TRBJ2-2; 10 bases line up with TRBD2. The CDR3 has 15 residues. Germline-derived CDR1 and CDR2 are SGHAT and FQNNGV. The CDR3 sequence: CASILLAGNTGELLF. In nucleotides, the CDR3 is TGTGCCAGCATCCTACTAGCGGGGAACACCGGGGAGCTGCTTTTT.

A word on this clonotype: At one boundary the junction diverges from the germline segment, which might be a read error. The rearrangement joins TRBV5-1 to TRBJ2-4; D may be TRBD1 or TRBD2 (7 bases each). Germline V gene lookup returns CDR1 SGHRS and CDR2 YFSETQ. The CDR3 totals 17 residues. The DNA for the CDR3 is TGCGCCAGCGGCTTGGGAGGGACAGACCTAGCCAAATACATTCAGTACTTC. Protein: CASGLGGTDLAKYIQYF.

There are a few counts of this clonotype. One junction end disagrees with the germline gene, perhaps due to a read error. This rearrangement joins TRBV28 to TRBJ2-7; TRBD1 matches at 10 bases. The CDR3 is 15 residues long. Germline loops: CDR1 MDHEN, CDR2 SYDVKM. CDR3 DNA sequence: TGTGCCAGCAGTTTAGACAGGGGGCGCTTTCACGAGCAGTGCTTT. Protein sequence: CASSLDRGRFHEQCF.

A word on this clonotype: A much bigger clone sits one base away, suggesting this may be a read error. This chain joins TRBV12-3 or TRBV12-4 and TRBJ1-5; D ambiguous. The J call may be incorrect, as the DNA end agrees better with TRBJ2-3. The CDR3 spans 15 residues. The CDR3 reads CASRPTVNSNQPQYF. DNA for the CDR3: TGTGCCAGCAGGCCTACAGTAAATAGCAATCAGCCCCAGTATTTT.

Turning to this clonotype: A read error may account for a junction end that differs from germline. The rearrangement uses TRBV2 and TRBJ2-3; TRBD2 might be the D (6 bases). The CDR3 runs to 11 residues. CDR1 and CDR2 (germline): SNHLY, FYNNEI. The CDR3 loop is CTSSFEDTRYF. Here the CDR3 DNA reads TGTACTAGCAGTTTCGAAGATACGCGGTATTTT. Using reference TRBV2 and TRBJ2-3 for the parts outside the CDR3, the full variable domain is EPEVTQTPSHQVTQMGQEVILRCVPISNHLYFYWYRQILGQKVEFLVSFYNNEISEKSEIFDDQFSVERPDGSNFTLKIRSTKLEDSAMYFCTSSFEDTRYFGPGTRLTVL.

Points on this clonotype: This CDR3 fails to terminate in the conserved phenylalanine or tryptophan, so it likely reflects a read error. V gene TRBV28 combines with J gene TRBJ2-7, with TRBD1 matching 9 bases. CDR3 length: 14 amino acids. Germline CDR1 and CDR2: MDHEN and SYDVKM. After removal of 4 bases from V and 6 bases from J, the junction contained 7 bases not matched to a gene. The CDR3 protein is CASSYGTGMLEQYL. The CDR3 bases are TGTGCCAGCAGTTATGGGACAGGGATGCTCGAGCAGTACCTC.

The chain recombines TRBV6-1 with TRBJ2-4; D is possibly TRBD2 (6 bases). CDR1 is MNHNS and CDR2 is SASEGT in the germline V gene. CDR3 size: 14 residues. The CDR3 region has the DNA TGTGTCAACAGTGACGGGACTCCTCGGGGCATTCAGTACTTC. Its protein product is CVNSDGTPRGIQYF.

The rearrangement links TRBV29-1 to TRBJ2-7, with a possible D match to TRBD1 (5 bases). The CDR3 is 13 amino acids. From germline, CDR1 is SQVTM and CDR2 ANQGSEA. The ends were cut back, 4 bases at V and 5 bases at J, with 15 bases in the middle. CDR3 in DNA: TGCAGCGTTGCCCAGGCAGGGCTCCACGAGCAGTACGTC. It encodes CSVAQAGLHEQYV.

CDR3 region: CSASGGTSGWQFF. The DNA for the CDR3 is TGCAGTGCTAGTGGGGGGACTAGCGGTTGGCAGTTCTTC. V usage is TRBV20-1 and J usage is TRBJ2-1; 11 bases are a match to TRBD2. Germline CDR1 is DFQATT and CDR2 is SNEGSKA (reference sequence). CDR3 length: 13 residues. V shed 3 bases, J shed 12 bases, and the junction held 7 bases outside the gene matches.

Of note for this clonotype: The conserved closing phenylalanine or tryptophan is absent in this CDR3, likely reflecting a read error. The genes are TRBV7-6 and TRBJ2-7; TRBD2 aligns across 8 bases. Trimming removed 1 base from V and 7 bases from J; junction bases left unmatched: 6. CDR3 length: 14 residues. Germline V gene sequence: CDR1 SGHVS, CDR2 FNYEAQ. In DNA, the CDR3 is TGTGCCAGCAGCTTAGGAGGCGGGGGGATGGAGCAGTACCTC. Protein: CASSLGGGGMEQYL.

Remarks on this clonotype: One end of the junction does not line up with germline, which may come from a read error. The chain combines TRBV11-3 with TRBJ2-7, with D possibly matching TRBD1 (5 bases). Germline CDR1 SGHNT, CDR2 YENEEA. This CDR3 has 13 residues. The chain's CDR3 is CASCLGASYEHYF. The CDR3 nucleotides read TGTGCCAGCTGCCTAGGGGCATCTTACGAGCACTACTTC. The full variable domain, its missing parts supplied by reference TRBV11-3 and TRBJ2-7, is EAGVVQSPRYKIIEKKQPVAFWCNPISGHNTLYWYLQNLGQGPELLIRYENEEAVDDSQLPKDRFSAERLKGVDSTLKIQPAELGDSAVYLCASCLGASYEHYFGPGTRLTVT.

Details on this clonotype: The germline gene is not matched at one end of the junction; a read error may be the cause. This rearrangement joins TRBV4-3 to TRBJ2-1; D is perhaps TRBD2 (6 bases). The CDR3 extends over 15 amino acids. The germline V gene encodes CDR1 LGHNA and CDR2 YSLEER. CDR3 region: CASGQFQGASDEQFF. CDR3 DNA: TGCGCCAGCGGCCAATTTCAGGGTGCTAGCGATGAGCAATTCTTC.

Remarks on this clonotype: The junction departs from the called germline gene at one end, perhaps through a read error. The chain links TRBV5-1 to TRBJ2-2; 8 bases line up with TRBD1. CDR3 length equals 16 residues. Germline-derived CDR1 and CDR2 are SGHRS and YFSETQ. The chain's CDR3 is CASNLETGGNTGELFF. CDR3 sequence (DNA): TGCGCCAGCAACTTGGAAACAGGGGGTAACACTGGGGAGCTGTTTTTT.

For this clonotype: This may arise from a read error, as a much more abundant clone is one base away. The chain joins TRBV9 to TRBJ1-4; D is undetermined. Germline-derived CDR1 and CDR2 are SGDLS and YYNGEE. CDR3 size: 14 residues. The CDR3 region has the DNA TGTGCCAACAGCTCACAAGGCGCTAATGAAAAACTGTTTTTT. This codes for CANSSQGANEKLFF.

Points on this clonotype: One end of the junction is discordant with germline, which a read error may explain. The genes are TRBV7-4 and TRBJ1-1, with D perhaps matching TRBD1 (6 bases). The CDR3 is 16 residues long. Germline-derived CDR1 and CDR2 are SGHVT and SQSDAQ. CDR3 region: CVSSSVGGRENTEAFF. The DNA of the CDR3 is TGTGTCAGCAGCTCAGTCGGGGGGCGCGAGAACACTGAAGCTTTCTTT. The variable domain in full, completed from reference TRBV7-4 and TRBJ1-1, reads GAGVSQSPRYKVAKRGRDVALRCDSISGHVTLYWYRQTLGQGSEVLTYSQSDAQRDKSGRPSGRFSAERPERSVSTLKIQRTEQGDSAVYLCVSSSVGGRENTEAFFGQGTRLTVV.

In regard to this clonotype: Because the CDR3 is missing its conserved closing phenylalanine or tryptophan, this is likely a read error. No DNA is shown, since the ends of the CDR3 on it are uncertain; the CDR3 is the one TCRdb lists. V gene TRBV12-3 or TRBV12-4 combines with J gene TRBJ1-2. Ends included, the CDR3 has 13 residues. The CDR3 sequence: CASSLTGLVGYIS.

As concerns this clonotype: At one end the junction does not follow the germline gene, possibly because of a read error. The gene calls are TRBV4-1 and TRBJ1-1; D is ambiguous. Germline V lookup: CDR1 MGHRA, CDR2 YSYEKL. The CDR3 is 14 residues long. The CDR3 spells CACSHISEDTGAFF. The CDR3 DNA is TGCGCCTGCAGCCACATATCTGAAGACACTGGAGCTTTCTTT.